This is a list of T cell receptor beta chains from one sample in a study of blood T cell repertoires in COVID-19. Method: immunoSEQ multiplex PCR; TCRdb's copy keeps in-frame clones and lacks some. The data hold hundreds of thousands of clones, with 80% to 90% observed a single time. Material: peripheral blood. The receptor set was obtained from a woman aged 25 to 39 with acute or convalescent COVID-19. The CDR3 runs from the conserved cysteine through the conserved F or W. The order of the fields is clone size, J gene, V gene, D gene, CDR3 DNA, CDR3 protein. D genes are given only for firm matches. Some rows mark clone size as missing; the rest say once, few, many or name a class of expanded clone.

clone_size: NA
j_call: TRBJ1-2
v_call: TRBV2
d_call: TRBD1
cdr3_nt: TGTGCCAGTCGCCAGGGACAGGAGTTTAACTATGGCTACACCTTC
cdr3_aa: CASRQGQEFNYGYTF

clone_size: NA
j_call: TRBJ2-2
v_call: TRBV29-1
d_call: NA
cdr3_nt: TGCAGCGTTGAGTCAGGACTTAACACCGGGGAGCTGTTTTTT
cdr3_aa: CSVESGLNTGELFF

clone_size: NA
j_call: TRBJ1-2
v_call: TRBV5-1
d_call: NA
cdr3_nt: TGCGCCAGCAGCTTGCCAGAACTCGATCAGGGGTGGTATGGCTACACCTTC
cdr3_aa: CASSLPELDQGWYGYTF

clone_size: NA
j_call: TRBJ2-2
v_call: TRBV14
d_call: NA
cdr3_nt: TGTGCCAGCAGCCAAGTTGGGGGCCTGGCGAACACCGGGGAGCTGTTTTTT
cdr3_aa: CASSQVGGLANTGELFF

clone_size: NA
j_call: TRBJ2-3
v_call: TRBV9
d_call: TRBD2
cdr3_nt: TGTGCCAGCAGCGTGGGGGGGATCACAGATACGCAGTATTTT
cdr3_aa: CASSVGGITDTQYF

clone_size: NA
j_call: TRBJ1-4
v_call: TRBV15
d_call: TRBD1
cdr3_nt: TGTGCCACCAGCAGACAAGGGGGCAGGGCAAATGAAAAACTGTTTTTT
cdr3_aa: CATSRQGGRANEKLFF

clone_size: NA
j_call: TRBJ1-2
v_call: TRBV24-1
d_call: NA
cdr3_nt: TGTGCCACCAGAGATAAGGGGTATGGCTACACCTTC
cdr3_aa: CATRDKGYGYTF

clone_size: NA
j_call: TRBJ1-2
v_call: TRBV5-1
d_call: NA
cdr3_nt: TGCGCCAGCAGCTGGACAGCCGGCGATTATGGCTACACCTTC
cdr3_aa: CASSWTAGDYGYTF

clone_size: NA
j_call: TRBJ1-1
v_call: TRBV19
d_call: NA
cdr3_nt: TGTGCCAGTGCCTGGGGCGCTGAAGCTTTCTTT
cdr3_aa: CASAWGAEAFF

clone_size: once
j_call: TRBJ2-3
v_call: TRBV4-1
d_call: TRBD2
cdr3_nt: TGCGCCAGCAGCCACCCCCGGATCAGCGGGGGGCTAAACCGCACAGATACGCAGTATTTT
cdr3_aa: CASSHPRISGGLNRTDTQYF

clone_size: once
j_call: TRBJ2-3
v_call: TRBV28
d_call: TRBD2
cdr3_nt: TGTGCCAGCAGAACAACTAGCGGGGCCTCCACAGATACGCAGTATTTT
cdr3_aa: CASRTTSGASTDTQYF

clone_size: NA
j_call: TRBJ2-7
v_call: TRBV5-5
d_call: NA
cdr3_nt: TGTGCCAGCAGCTTGTTTGATTCGGACGAGCAGTACTTC
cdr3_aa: CASSLFDSDEQYF

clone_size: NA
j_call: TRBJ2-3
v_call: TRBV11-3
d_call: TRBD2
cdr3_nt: TGTGCCAGCAGCCAAGGCGGGGGGAGCACAGATACGCAGTATTTT
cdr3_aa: CASSQGGGSTDTQYF

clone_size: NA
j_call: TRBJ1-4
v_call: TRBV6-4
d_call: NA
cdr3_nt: TGTGCCAGCAGCAGGACAGTTAATGAAAAACTGTTTTTT
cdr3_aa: CASSRTVNEKLFF

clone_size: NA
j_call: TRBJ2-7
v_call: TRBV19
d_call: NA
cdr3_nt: TGTGCCAGTAGTCCCACCGGGACTTACTACGAGCAGTACTTC
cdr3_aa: CASSPTGTYYEQYF

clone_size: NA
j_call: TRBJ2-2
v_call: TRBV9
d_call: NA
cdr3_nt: TGTGCCAGCAGCGTGTCCAGTACGAACACCGGGGAGCTGTTTTTT
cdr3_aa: CASSVSSTNTGELFF

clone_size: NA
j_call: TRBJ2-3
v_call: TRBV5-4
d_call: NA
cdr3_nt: TGTGCCAGCAGCCGCGGAGAGATGGTGGATACGCAGTATTTT
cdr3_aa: CASSRGEMVDTQYF

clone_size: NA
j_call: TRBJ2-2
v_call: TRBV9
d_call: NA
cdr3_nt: TGTGCCAGCAGCGTGAGAGGCACCGGGGAGCTGTTTTTT
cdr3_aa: CASSVRGTGELFF

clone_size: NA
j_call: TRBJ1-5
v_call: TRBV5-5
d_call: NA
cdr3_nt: TGTGCCAGCAGCTTGACAGGGAATAGCAATCAGCCCCAGCATTTT
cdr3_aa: CASSLTGNSNQPQHF

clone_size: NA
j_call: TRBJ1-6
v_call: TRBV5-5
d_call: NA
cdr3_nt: TGTGCCAGCAGCGGCAGGGTGGACTCACCCCTCCACTTT
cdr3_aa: CASSGRVDSPLHF

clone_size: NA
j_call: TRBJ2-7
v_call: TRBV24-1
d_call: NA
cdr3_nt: TGTGCCACCAGTGCAGGTCACGAGCAGTACTTC
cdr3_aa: CATSAGHEQYF

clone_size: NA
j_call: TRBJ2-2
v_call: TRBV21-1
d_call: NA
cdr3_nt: TGTGCCAGCAGCAAAGATATGCTAGCGACCGGGGAGCTGTTTTTT
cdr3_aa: CASSKDMLATGELFF

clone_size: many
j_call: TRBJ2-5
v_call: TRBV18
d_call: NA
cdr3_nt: TGTGCCAGCTCACCAACTCGGGAGACCCAGTACTTC
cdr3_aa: CASSPTRETQYF

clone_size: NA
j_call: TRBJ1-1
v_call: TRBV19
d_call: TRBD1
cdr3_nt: TGTGCCAGTAGTTGGGGACAGTCGAACACTGAAGCTTTCTTT
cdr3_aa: CASSWGQSNTEAFF

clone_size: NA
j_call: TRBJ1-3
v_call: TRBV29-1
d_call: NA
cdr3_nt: TGCAGCGTTGAAGATGGAGGCAGGGGCGGAAACACCATATATTTT
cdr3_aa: CSVEDGGRGGNTIYF

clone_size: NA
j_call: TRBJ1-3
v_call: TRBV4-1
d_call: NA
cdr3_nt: TGCGCCAGCAGCCAAGTCGGCTCCGCGGGGACCTCTGGAAACACCATATATTTT
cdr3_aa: CASSQVGSAGTSGNTIYF

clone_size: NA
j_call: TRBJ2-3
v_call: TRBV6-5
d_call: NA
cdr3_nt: TGTGCCAGCAGACGACTAAAGGTGGGCACAGATACGCAGTATTTT
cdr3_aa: CASRRLKVGTDTQYF

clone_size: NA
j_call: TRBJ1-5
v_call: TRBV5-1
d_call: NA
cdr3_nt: TGCGCCAGCAGCTTGGTCGGCGCAGGGAAGGAGCCCCAGCATTTT
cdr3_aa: CASSLVGAGKEPQHF

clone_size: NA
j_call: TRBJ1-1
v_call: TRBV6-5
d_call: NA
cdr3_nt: TGTGCCAGCAGTTACGCTAGATTCGGGGAGAACACTGAAGCTTTCTTT
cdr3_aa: CASSYARFGENTEAFF

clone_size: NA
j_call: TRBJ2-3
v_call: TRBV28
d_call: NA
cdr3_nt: TGTGCCAGCAGTTCCAGGTCGGGGAGGTGGGATACGCAGTATTTT
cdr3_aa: CASSSRSGRWDTQYF

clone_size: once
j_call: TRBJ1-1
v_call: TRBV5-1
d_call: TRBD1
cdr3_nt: TGTGCCAGCAGCTTGGTGGGACAGGGCTTCATGAACACTGAAGCTTTCTTT
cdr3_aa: CASSLVGQGFMNTEAFF

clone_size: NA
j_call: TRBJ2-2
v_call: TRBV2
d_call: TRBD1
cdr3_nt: TGTGCCAGCTACGGGACAGGGGACAACACCGGGGAGCTGTTTTTT
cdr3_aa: CASYGTGDNTGELFF

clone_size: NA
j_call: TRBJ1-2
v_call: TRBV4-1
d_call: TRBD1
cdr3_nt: TGCGCCAGCAGCCAAGAAGGGATTACGGACAGGGTTAACTATGGCTACACCTTC
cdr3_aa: CASSQEGITDRVNYGYTF

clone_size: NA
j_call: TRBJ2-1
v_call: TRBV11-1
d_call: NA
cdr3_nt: TGTGCCAGCAGCTTAGATGTGCCGGAGGCCACCCGTGAGCAGTTCTTC
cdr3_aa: CASSLDVPEATREQFF

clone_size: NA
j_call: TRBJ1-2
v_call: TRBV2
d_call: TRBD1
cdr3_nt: TGTGCCAGCAGAGAAAGACAGGGTAACTATGGCTACACCTTC
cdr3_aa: CASRERQGNYGYTF

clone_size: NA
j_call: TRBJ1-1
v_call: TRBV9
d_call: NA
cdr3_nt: TGTGCCAGCAGCCGGACACTGAACACTGAAGCTTTCTTT
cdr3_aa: CASSRTLNTEAFF

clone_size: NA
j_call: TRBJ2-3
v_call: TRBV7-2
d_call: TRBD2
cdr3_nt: TGTGCCAGCAGCCAACTAGCGGGGGGGCCCCCAGATACGCAGTATTTT
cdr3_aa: CASSQLAGGPPDTQYF

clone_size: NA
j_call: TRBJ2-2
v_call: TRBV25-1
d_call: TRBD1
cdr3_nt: TGTGCCAGCAATCCCGGGACAGGGGCCGGGGAGCTGTTTTTT
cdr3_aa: CASNPGTGAGELFF

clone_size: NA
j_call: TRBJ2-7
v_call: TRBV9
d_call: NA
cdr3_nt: TGTGCCAGCAGCGTAGCTCCTTTCTCCTACGAGCAGTACTTC
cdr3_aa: CASSVAPFSYEQYF

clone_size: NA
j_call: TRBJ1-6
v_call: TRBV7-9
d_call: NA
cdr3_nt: TGTGCCAGCAGCTTAGAGCTTTCACCCCTCCACTTT
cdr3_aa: CASSLELSPLHF

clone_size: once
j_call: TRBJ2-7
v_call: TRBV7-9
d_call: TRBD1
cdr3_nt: TGTGCCAGCAGCTTCGACAGGGACTACGAGCAGTACTTC
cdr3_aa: CASSFDRDYEQYF

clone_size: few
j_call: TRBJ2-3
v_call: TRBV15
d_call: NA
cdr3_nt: TGTGCCACCAGCAGAGACCACCTAATCACAGATACGCAGTATTTT
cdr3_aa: CATSRDHLITDTQYF

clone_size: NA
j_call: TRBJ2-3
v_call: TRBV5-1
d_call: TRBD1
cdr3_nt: TGCGCCAGCAGCCGGGGCCAGGGGGAATACACAGATACGCAGTATTTT
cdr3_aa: CASSRGQGEYTDTQYF

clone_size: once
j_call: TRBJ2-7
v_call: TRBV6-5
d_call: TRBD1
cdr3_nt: TGTGCCAGCAGTCCCCAGGGGGCTGCCCTCTACGAGCAGTACTTC
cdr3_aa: CASSPQGAALYEQYF

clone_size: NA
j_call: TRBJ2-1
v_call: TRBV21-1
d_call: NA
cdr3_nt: TGTGCCAGCAGCACCGAGCGGGGGGCCTCGCCGGCTGAGCAGTTCTTC
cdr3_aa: CASSTERGASPAEQFF

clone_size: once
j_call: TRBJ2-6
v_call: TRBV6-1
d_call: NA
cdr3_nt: TGTGCCAGCAGTGAAGACGTCTATGCAGGGGTTGGCGGGGCCAACGTCCTGACTTTC
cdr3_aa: CASSEDVYAGVGGANVLTF

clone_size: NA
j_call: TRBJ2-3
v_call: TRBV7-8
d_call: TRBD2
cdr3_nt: TGTGCCAGCAGCACCGGGACTAGTGCCTTCACAGATACGCAGTATTTT
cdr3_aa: CASSTGTSAFTDTQYF

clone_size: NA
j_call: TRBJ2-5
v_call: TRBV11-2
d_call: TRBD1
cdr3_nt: TGTGCCAGCAGCTTAGGGACAGGGGTGGAGACCCAGTACTTC
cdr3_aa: CASSLGTGVETQYF

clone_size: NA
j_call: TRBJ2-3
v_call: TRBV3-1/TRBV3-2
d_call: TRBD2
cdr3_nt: TGTGCCAGCAGCCAACGGACTAGCGGGTCTAGCACAGATACGCAGTATTTT
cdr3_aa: CASSQRTSGSSTDTQYF

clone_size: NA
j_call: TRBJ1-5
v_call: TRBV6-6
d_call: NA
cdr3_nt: TGTGCCAGCAGTTATTACCGATCCGACGCGGGGCCCCAGCATTTT
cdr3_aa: CASSYYRSDAGPQHF

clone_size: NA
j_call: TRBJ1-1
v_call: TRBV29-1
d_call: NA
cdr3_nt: TGCAGCGTCGCAGGGAATCTAGGCGTGACCACTGAAGCTTTCTTT
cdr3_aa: CSVAGNLGVTTEAFF

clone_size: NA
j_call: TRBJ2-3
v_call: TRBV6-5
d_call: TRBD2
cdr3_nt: TGTGCCAGCAACCTAGCGGGCACAGATACGCAGTATTTT
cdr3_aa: CASNLAGTDTQYF

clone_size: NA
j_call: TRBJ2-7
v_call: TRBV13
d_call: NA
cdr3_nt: TGTGCCAGCAGCTTTGGCGGGGATTACTCCTACGAGCAGTACTTC
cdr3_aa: CASSFGGDYSYEQYF

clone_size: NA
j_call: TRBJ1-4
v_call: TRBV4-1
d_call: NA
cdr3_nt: TGCGCCAGCAGCCCCACTAGGTCGCGGGAAAAACTGTTTTTT
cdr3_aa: CASSPTRSREKLFF

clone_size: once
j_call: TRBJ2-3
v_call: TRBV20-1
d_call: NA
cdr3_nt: TGCAGTGCTAGCGTTGCAGATACGCAGTATTTT
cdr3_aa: CSASVADTQYF

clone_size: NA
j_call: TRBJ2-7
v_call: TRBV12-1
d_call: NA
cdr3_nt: TGTGCCAGCAGTACCCCGGGAGTTGAGTCCTACGAGCAGTACTTC
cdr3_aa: CASSTPGVESYEQYF